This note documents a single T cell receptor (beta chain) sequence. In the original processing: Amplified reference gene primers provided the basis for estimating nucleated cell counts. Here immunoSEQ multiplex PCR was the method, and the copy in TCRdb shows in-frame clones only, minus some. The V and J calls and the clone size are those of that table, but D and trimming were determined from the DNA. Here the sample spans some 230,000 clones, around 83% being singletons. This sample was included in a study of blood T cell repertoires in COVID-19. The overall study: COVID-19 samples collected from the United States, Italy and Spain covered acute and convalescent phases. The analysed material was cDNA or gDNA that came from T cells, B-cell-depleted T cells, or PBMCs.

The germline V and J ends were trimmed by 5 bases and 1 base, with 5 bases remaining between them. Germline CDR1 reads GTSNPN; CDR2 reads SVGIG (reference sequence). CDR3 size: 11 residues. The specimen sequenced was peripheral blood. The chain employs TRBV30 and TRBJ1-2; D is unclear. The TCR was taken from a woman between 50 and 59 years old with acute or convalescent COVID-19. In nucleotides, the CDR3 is TGTGCCTGGGGCCTTAACTATGGCTACACCTTC. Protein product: CAWGLNYGYTF.